Here is one TCR beta chain with its context. V lost 6 bases, J lost 7 bases, and 10 bases stayed unmatched. The length of the CDR3 is 16 residues. This sample is part of a study of identical twins. TCRdb reprocessed the 5' RACE reads with MiXCR, giving one entry per CDR3 protein. The data hold 1.5 million to 2 million distinct CDR3 sequences, with 25% to 35% observed a single time. The sequence derives from a newborn girl in good health. The rearrangement links TRBV12-3 or TRBV12-4 to TRBJ2-2, with 11 bases identical to TRBD2. The material sequenced was cord blood. The CDR3 sequence is CASRLLAGVSSGELFF. The CDR3 DNA is TGTGCCAGCAGGCTACTAGCGGGAGTATCAAGCGGGGAGCTGTTTTTT.